What follows are 14 T cell receptor beta chains derived from one specimen sequenced in a study of shared clonotypes between healthy human individuals. Profiled with immunoSEQ multiplex PCR; TCRdb holds only in-frame clones, not every one. The sample holds millions of clones, 85% to 95% seen once. Material for sequencing was naive CD4+ T cells sorted from blood. Subset in this sample: CD45RA+ positively selected. The receptors shown here come from a man between 18 and 35 years old in good health.

The genes are TRBV6-5 and TRBJ1-1, with D possibly being TRBD1 (5 bases). The CDR3 is made up of 14 amino acids. Germline V gene sequence: CDR1 MNHEY, CDR2 SVGAGI. The germline V and J ends were trimmed by 6 bases and 0 bases, with 11 bases remaining between them. DNA for the CDR3: TGTGCCAGCAGGAGCAGGGAGATGAACACTGAAGCTTTCTTT. This gives the protein CASRSREMNTEAFF.

In the case of this clone: This CDR3 is also generated by other DNA sequences in the sample. This chain joins TRBV18 and TRBJ2-7; no definite D call. CDR1 KGHSH and CDR2 LQKENI come from the germline V gene. The CDR3 has 13 amino acids. V was trimmed by 3 bases and J by 0 bases, leaving 6 bases between them. CDR3 residues: CASSPGSSYEQYF. As DNA, the CDR3 is TGTGCCAGCTCACCTGGCAGCTCCTACGAGCAGTACTTC.

This rearrangement joins TRBV5-4 to TRBJ1-5, with TRBD1 as a possible D gene (5 bases). There are 14 residues in the CDR3. Per the germline V gene, CDR1 is SGHNT and CDR2 is YYREEE (reference sequence). Trimming left V 2 bases short and J 6 bases short, with 12 bases between. Here the CDR3 reads CASSFGGEAQPQHF. As DNA, the CDR3 is TGTGCCAGCAGCTTTGGAGGGGAGGCTCAGCCCCAGCATTTT.

This clone was recorded only once. The chain has TRBV2 and TRBJ2-1; 7 bases match TRBD2. This CDR3 is built from 15 residues. V lost 1 base, J lost 3 bases, and 3 bases stayed unmatched. Germline-derived CDR1 and CDR2 are SNHLY and FYNNEI. CDR3 amino acids: CASSEGGGYYNEQFF. For the CDR3, the DNA is TGTGCCAGCAGTGAAGGCGGGGGATACTACAATGAGCAGTTCTTC.

The chain uses TRBV6-6 and TRBJ1-3; D gene unclear. This CDR3 has 14 residues. With 5 bases removed from V and 0 bases from J, the gap between germline ends came to 8 bases. Per the germline V gene, CDR1 is MNHNY and CDR2 is SVGAGI (reference sequence). The CDR3 DNA is TGTGCCAGCAGTGAGAGGAGCTCTGGAAACACCATATATTTT. It yields the protein CASSERSSGNTIYF.

The DNA of the CDR3 is TGTGCCAGCAGCTCAAGTTGGGTAGCAGGAAACACCATATATTTT. Its protein is CASSSSWVAGNTIYF. The V call is TRBV7-2, the J call TRBJ1-3; D gene ambiguous. V was clipped by 4 bases and J by 4 bases, with 14 bases between them. CDR1 SGHTA and CDR2 FQGNSA come from the germline V gene. This CDR3 has 15 amino acids.

This clone has a single count. The chain has TRBV4-1 and TRBJ2-1, with TRBD2 identical over 9 bases. Germline V lookup: CDR1 MGHRA, CDR2 YSYEKL. The CDR3 is 15 amino acids. Trimming cost V 2 bases and J 7 bases; bases outside gene matches: 6. In DNA, the CDR3 is TGCGCCAGCAGCCAAACAACTAGCGGGCAGAATGAGCAGTTCTTC. Its translation: CASSQTTSGQNEQFF.

The chain is built from TRBV9 and TRBJ1-1, with no clear D. Germline V CDR1 and CDR2: SGDLS, YYNGEE. CDR3 length: 15 residues. The V end was cut by 0 bases, the J end by 0 bases, with 9 bases between. CDR3 protein: CASSVGGRMNTEAFF. The DNA of the CDR3 is TGTGCCAGCAGCGTAGGTGGCAGGATGAACACTGAAGCTTTCTTT. Filled out from reference TRBV9 and TRBJ1-1, the complete variable domain reads DSGVTQTPKHLITATGQRVTLRCSPRSGDLSVYWYQQSLDQGLQFLIQYYNGEERAKGNILERFSAQQFPDLHSELNLSSLELGDSALYFCASSVGGRMNTEAFFGQGTRLTVV.

CDR3 residues: CSVVAGEGYTF. CDR3 bases: TGCAGCGTTGTGGCAGGGGAAGGCTACACCTTC. This rearrangement joins TRBV29-1 to TRBJ1-2; maybe TRBD1 (6 bases). The V gene's germline CDR1 is SQVTM and CDR2 ANQGSEA. Trimming stripped 4 bases from V and 8 bases from J, with 11 bases between. This CDR3 has 11 amino acids.

The V call is TRBV15, the J call TRBJ1-1; D gene uncertain. The CDR3 has 13 amino acids. V was cut by 2 bases and J by 1 base, with 5 bases left in between. The germline CDR1 and CDR2 sequences are LNHNV and YYDKDF (reference sequence). In DNA, the CDR3 is TGTGCCACCAGCAGACACAAGAACACTGAAGCTTTCTTT. Residues: CATSRHKNTEAFF.

V and J are TRBV11-2 and TRBJ2-7; D might be TRBD1 or TRBD2, each matching 6 bases. The CDR3 extends over 15 amino acids. The V gene lost 2 bases and the J gene lost 3 bases, with 14 bases spanning the gap. Germline loops: CDR1 SGHAT, CDR2 FQNNGV. CDR3 sequence: CASSLMGGPIYEQYF. CDR3 nucleotide sequence: TGTGCCAGCAGCTTAATGGGGGGCCCAATCTACGAGCAGTACTTC.

This chain connects TRBV6-1 to TRBJ1-3, with 8 positions matching TRBD1. V lost 9 bases, J lost 2 bases, and 6 bases stayed unmatched. The germline gives CDR1 MNHNS, CDR2 SASEGT. There are 14 residues in the CDR3. The CDR3 protein is CASQDRAAGNTIYF. Here the CDR3 DNA reads TGTGCCAGTCAGGACAGGGCGGCTGGAAACACCATATATTTT.

The chain is built from TRBV6-1 and TRBJ1-2, with 9 bases identical to TRBD1. From germline, CDR1 is MNHNS and CDR2 SASEGT. With V trimmed by 1 base and J by 6 bases, 3 bases remained unmatched. The length of the CDR3 is 14 residues. This chain's CDR3 is CASSEVDRGHGYTF. The CDR3 DNA sequence: TGTGCCAGCAGTGAAGTGGACAGGGGCCATGGCTACACCTTC.

In the case of this clone: Relative to the germline gene, one junction end is altered; a read error may explain this. The chain carries TRBV5-1 and TRBJ2-2; D gene unclear. The germline V gene encodes CDR1 SGHRS and CDR2 YFSETQ. The CDR3 extends over 15 amino acids. CDR3 coding DNA: TGCGCCAGCAGCTTGGAACAAGGGAACGCCGGGGAGCTGTTTTTT. Amino acid sequence: CASSLEQGNAGELFF. The variable domain in full, with the rest retrieved from reference TRBV5-1 and TRBJ2-2, is KAGVTQTPRYLIKTRGQQVTLSCSPISGHRSVSWYQQTPGQGLQFLFEYFSETQRNKGNFPGRFSGRQFSNSRSEMNVSTLELGDSALYLCASSLEQGNAGELFFGEGSRLTVL.